This T cell receptor (beta chain) was recorded in a study of cytomegalovirus exposure and HLA in healthy donors. Notes on the study in general: Subsequent analysis showed first-cohort TCR clusters tending to co-occur in 120 validation repertoires.

A word on this clone: Its antigen is as yet unknown.

The assay was immunoSEQ multiplex PCR, and TCRdb's table has in-frame clones only and misses some. The repertoire holds about 160,000 clones, approximately 80% seen once, with around 2.4% in the top ten. V shed 7 bases and J 3 bases; nucleotides not matched to a gene: 8. The germline V gene has CDR1 MNHEY and CDR2 SMNVEV (reference sequence). The CDR3 consists of 15 residues. The sequence derives from a man aged 25-45 years in good health and CMV-seropositive. Sequencing input: PBMCs. The J gene is TRBJ2-7, the V gene TRBV27; 11 bases are shared with TRBD1. The CDR3 DNA reads TGTGCCAGCACCCATGGACAGGGGGCGGTCTACGAGCAGTACTTC. Protein product: CASTHGQGAVYEQYF.